This entry lists 18 T cell receptor beta chains sequenced from one sample in a study of T cell responses to AZD1222 COVID-19 vaccine. Sequenced by immunoSEQ multiplex PCR; TCRdb stores in-frame clones only, minus some. The sample includes about 80,000 clones, over 75% seen only once; the top ten take 3.4%. The source material was peripheral blood, sampled 28 days after the second AZD1222 dose. All receptors derive from an adult who received the AZD1222 COVID-19 vaccine.

V is TRBV7-2 and J is TRBJ2-7; D is ambiguous. Germline assignment: CDR1 SGHTA and CDR2 FQGNSA. The CDR3 runs 13 residues. The V end was cut by 0 bases, the J end by 3 bases, with 6 bases between. The CDR3 bases are TGTGCCAGCAGCTTAGCGGGAAACTACGAGCAGTACTTC. Residues: CASSLAGNYEQYF.

The V and J genes are TRBV5-8 and TRBJ2-1, with TRBD2 identical over 12 bases. CDR1 and CDR2 (germline): SGHTS, YDEGEE. V was pared by 0 bases and J by 0 bases, with 10 bases of the junction left unmatched. This CDR3 spans 20 amino acids. CDR3 bases: TGTGCCAGCAGCTTGGCCATTGCTAGCGGGGGGGCCCGCTCCTACAATGAGCAGTTCTTC. The encoded protein is CASSLAIASGGARSYNEQFF. Using reference TRBV5-8 and TRBJ2-1 for the parts outside the CDR3, the full variable domain is EAGVTQSPTHLIKTRGQQATLRCSPISGHTSVYWYQQALGLGLQFLLWYDEGEERNRGNFPPRFSGRQFPNYSSELNVNALELEDSALYLCASSLAIASGGARSYNEQFFGPGTRLTVL.

This sequence joins TRBV21-1 and TRBJ2-7; the table assigns TRBD2, which was not confirmed against the DNA. TRBV21-1 is termed a pseudogene. The CDR3 contains 15 residues. In nucleotides, the CDR3 is TGTGCCAGCAGGCCTAGCGGGGGGACTCCCTACGAGCAGTACTTC. Encoded protein: CASRPSGGTPYEQYF.

This clone was seen once. V is TRBV9 and J is TRBJ1-1, with a tentative D call TRBD1 (5 bases). The V gene lost 0 bases and the J gene lost 4 bases, with 10 bases spanning the gap. CDR1 is SGDLS, CDR2 YYNGEE, per germline. This CDR3 contains 14 residues. CDR3 sequence reads: CASSVDTGATEAFF. The CDR3 DNA reads TGTGCCAGCAGCGTAGACACCGGGGCCACTGAAGCTTTCTTT.

The rearrangement uses TRBV5-1 and TRBJ2-7; 9 nucleotides match TRBD2. This CDR3 comprises 15 residues. Unmatched junction bases numbered 10, after V lost 4 bases and J lost 5 bases. Germline V CDR1 and CDR2: SGHRS, YFSETQ. The chain's CDR3 is CASSHGREGLDEQYF. The CDR3 DNA sequence: TGCGCCAGCAGCCATGGGCGGGAGGGCCTTGACGAGCAGTACTTC.

This sequence joins TRBV30 and TRBJ2-7, with no clear D. CDR1 is GTSNPN, CDR2 SVGIG, per germline (reference sequence). V was trimmed by 0 bases and J by 6 bases, leaving 6 bases between them. The length of the CDR3 is 11 residues. The CDR3 DNA is TGTGCCTGGAGTGTCGGTCCCGAGCAGTACTTC. This encodes CAWSVGPEQYF.

This sequence joins TRBV11-2 and TRBJ1-1; no clear D gene. Trimming cost V 3 bases and J 0 bases, with 5 bases left between them. Germline V gene sequence: CDR1 SGHAT, CDR2 FQNNGV. The CDR3 is 13 residues long. CDR3 loop: CASSFGLNTEAFF. The CDR3 DNA reads TGTGCCAGCAGCTTCGGGTTGAACACTGAAGCTTTCTTT.

The V call is TRBV15, the J call TRBJ1-5, with D possibly matching TRBD1 (5 bases). The CDR3 runs 16 residues. The ends were cut back, 0 bases at V and 4 bases at J, with 13 bases in the middle. The germline V gene has CDR1 LNHNV and CDR2 YYDKDF (reference sequence). The CDR3 nucleotides read TGTGCCACCAGCAGAGATCGGGGCAGCCCAAATCAGCCCCAGCATTTT. It codes for CATSRDRGSPNQPQHF.

CDR3 coding DNA: TGTGCCACCAGCGAGAGACCTCGGGGGGCCGAGCAGTACTTC. Encoded protein: CATSERPRGAEQYF. The J gene is TRBJ2-7, the V gene TRBV15; perhaps TRBD2 as D (7 bases). The CDR3 consists of 14 residues. CDR1 is LNHNV, CDR2 YYDKDF, per germline (reference sequence). V lost 5 bases and J lost 6, with 17 bases in between.

The table lists this clone with a count of one. The V gene is TRBV27, the J gene TRBJ1-1; tentatively, D is TRBD1 (5 bases). CDR1 is MNHEY and CDR2 is SMNVEV in the germline V gene (reference sequence). Trimming shortened V by 7 bases and J by 2 bases, and 20 bases separated the two germline ends. CDR3 length equals 16 residues. For the CDR3, the DNA is TGTGCCAGCATCCTCTTTTCAGCAGGGACCAACACTGAAGCTTTCTTT. Its translation: CASILFSAGTNTEAFF.

CDR3 in amino acids: CASSLAGTEEQYF. The CDR3 DNA reads as TGCGCCAGCAGCCTAGCGGGAACCGAGGAGCAGTACTTC. The chain recombines TRBV5-1 with TRBJ2-7, with 9 bases aligning to TRBD2. Germline loops: CDR1 SGHRS, CDR2 YFSETQ. With 4 bases clipped from V and 7 bases from J, the junction kept 6 bases outside the gene matches. This CDR3 spans 13 amino acids.

The rearrangement uses TRBV5-6 and TRBJ2-2, with 7 bases matching TRBD1. Germline V CDR1 and CDR2: SGHDT, YYEEEE. This CDR3 contains 14 residues. V lost 4 bases and J lost 4; bases outside the gene matches: 4. The CDR3 protein is CASSRQGITGELFF. In DNA form, the CDR3 reads TGTGCCAGCAGCCGACAGGGAATCACCGGGGAGCTGTTTTTT.

The rearrangement links TRBV29-1 to TRBJ1-5, with a weak D call TRBD1 (5 bases). The V gene's germline CDR1 is SQVTM and CDR2 ANQGSEA. The length of the CDR3 is 14 residues. Trimming cost V 4 bases and J 2 bases, with 12 bases left between them. The CDR3 coding sequence is TGCAGCGTTGGGATCGAAGGGGGCAATCAGCCCCAGCATTTT. Translation: CSVGIEGGNQPQHF.

This clone was detected a few times. The J gene is TRBJ1-4, the V gene TRBV4-1, with D uncertain. The CDR3 is made up of 16 amino acids. In germline, CDR1 is MGHRA, CDR2 YSYEKL. Trimming shortened V by 1 base and J by 8 bases, and 17 bases separated the two germline ends. The CDR3 coding sequence is TGCGCCAGCAGCCAAGCCGGGCTTAGGCAATGGGAAAAACTGTTTTTT. Its translation: CASSQAGLRQWEKLFF.

V gene TRBV29-1 combines with J gene TRBJ1-1; D may be TRBD1 (6 bases). The CDR3 extends over 13 amino acids. The germline gives CDR1 SQVTM, CDR2 ANQGSEA. The V end lost 4 bases, the J end lost 4 bases, and 13 bases lay between the germline ends. In DNA, the CDR3 is TGCAGCGTTGTGAGGGGGGTCACCACTGAAGCTTTCTTT. Its protein is CSVVRGVTTEAFF. Full variable domain (rest looked up from reference TRBV29-1 and TRBJ1-1): SAVISQKPSRDICQRGTSLTIQCQVDSQVTMMFWYRQQPGQSLTLIATANQGSEATYESGFVIDKFPISRPNLTFSTLTVSNMSPEDSSIYLCSVVRGVTTEAFFGQGTRLTVV.

This sequence joins TRBV7-2 and TRBJ1-4; D is undetermined. V was cut by 1 base and J by 8 bases, with 8 bases left in between. Germline V CDR1 and CDR2: SGHTA, FQGNSA. The CDR3 runs 13 residues. In DNA form, the CDR3 reads TGTGCCAGCAGCTTAGGGGTGGTAGAAAAACTGTTTTTT. It encodes CASSLGVVEKLFF.

The chain uses TRBV20-1 and TRBJ2-7, with D possibly being TRBD1 (5 bases). The CDR3 consists of 12 residues. Germline V gives CDR1 DFQATT, CDR2 SNEGSKA (reference sequence). V lost 6 bases and J lost 0, with 9 bases in between. The DNA of the CDR3 is TGCAGTGCGAGTGGGGCCTCCTACGAGCAGTACTTC. It encodes CSASGASYEQYF.

This chain links TRBV28 with TRBJ1-5; possible D gene TRBD1, 6 bases. V lost 5 bases and J 2 bases, leaving 10 bases between the germline ends. The CDR3 has 14 amino acids. CDR1 is MDHEN and CDR2 is SYDVKM in the germline V gene. In DNA, the CDR3 is TGTGCCAGCAGTCTGGGACAACGCAATCAGCCCCAGCATTTT. Translated: CASSLGQRNQPQHF.